This T cell receptor beta chain was documented in a study of identical twins. Findings and caveats of the study: In cord blood, abundant beta clonotypes had fewer insertions; memory showed no trend. Researchers caution that invariant MAIT and iNKT cells could partly confound zero-insertion analyses.

As regards this clonotype: Its target is unknown.

V was pared by 5 bases and J by 1 base, with 10 bases of the junction left unmatched. The CDR3 sequence is 16 residues long. CDR1 is SGHRS, CDR2 YFSETQ, per germline. One entry per CDR3 protein, called by TCRdb with MiXCR from the 5' RACE reads. The data hold more than 400,000 distinct CDR3 sequences, with roughly 15% observed a single time. A further study also used this sample, focusing on yellow fever vaccine responses in identical twins. This second report adds: It has been reported that, in twins, the vaccine T cell response seemed partly convergent and partly personalized.

The chain links TRBV5-1 to TRBJ2-3; 7 bases line up with TRBD1. This receptor was obtained from a young woman in good health. The sequenced material came from CD4+ T cells sorted from blood. Written as DNA, the CDR3 is TGCGCCAGCAGATGGGATAAAGGGGGCGGCACAGATACGCAGTATTTT. This sequence encodes CASRWDKGGGTDTQYF.